This T cell receptor (beta chain) was captured by sequencing in a study of cytomegalovirus exposure and HLA in healthy donors. Findings and caveats of the study: The study flagged some 170 TCR beta chains as cytomegalovirus-associated.

The PCR employed 60 Vbeta primers together with 13 Jbeta primers. The repertoire was sequenced with immunoSEQ multiplex PCR; TCRdb's copy has only in-frame clones and lacks some. Of about 120,000 clones in the sample, about three fifths were seen once. Details on this clone: Its antigen is not identified.

Nominally healthy donors provided the samples, though records likely missed some immune exposures. Sample: PBMCs. This TCR was sampled from a man aged 35 to 55 in good health and CMV-seropositive.

This chain's CDR3 is CASNSNGNGGTSGRTDTQYF. For the CDR3, the DNA is TGTGCCAGTAATTCGAACGGAAACGGGGGGACTAGCGGGAGAACAGATACGCAGTATTTT. The genes are TRBV19 and TRBJ2-3; 14 bases fit TRBD2. After removal of 7 bases from V and 3 bases from J, the junction contained 18 bases not matched to a gene. The germline CDR1 and CDR2 sequences are LNHDA and SQIVND (reference sequence). CDR3 length equals 20 residues. Based on the CDR3 plus reference TRBV19 and TRBJ2-3, the full variable domain is DGGITQSPKYLFRKEGQNVTLSCEQNLNHDAMYWYRQDPGQGLRLIYYSQIVNDFQKGDIAEGYSVSREKKESFPLTVTSAQKNPTAFYLCASNSNGNGGTSGRTDTQYFGPGTRLTVL.